The 32 T cell receptor beta chains below all came from one sample that was sequenced in a study of T cells in Graves' hyperthyroidism and ophthalmopathy. RNA transcripts provided the source from which TCR beta CDR3 regions were amplified. HTBI primers were the set used in a first-round RT-PCR of the TCR CDR3. TCRdb ran MiXCR on the multiplex PCR reads and lists one entry per CDR3 protein. The sample holds some 600,000 distinct CDR3 sequences; more than 45% are singletons and the top ten take 8.2%. Sequencing was done on a sample of peripheral blood or thyroid tissue (not recorded which). These receptors all come from a woman aged 18 to 35 with Graves' hyperthyroidism.

The chain uses TRBV7-3 and TRBJ1-1; 7 bases map to TRBD1. The germline CDR1 and CDR2 sequences are SGHTA and FQGTGA. The CDR3 totals 16 residues. J lost 1 base, V lost 0 bases, and 5 bases had no gene match. As DNA, the CDR3 is TGTGCCAGCAGCTTAACCCGGACAGGAGAGAACACTGAAGCTTTCTTT. Residues: CASSLTRTGENTEAFF.

The chain joins TRBV20-1 to TRBJ2-7; D perhaps matches TRBD1 (5 bases). CDR1 and CDR2 from the germline V gene are DFQATT and SNEGSKA (reference sequence). V was shortened by 3 bases and J by 4 bases, with 10 bases between the two germline ends. This CDR3 is built from 12 residues. The CDR3 DNA is TGCAGTGCTAGTAGGGGTTATTACGAGCAGTACTTC. Translating gives CSASRGYYEQYF.

The chain uses TRBV29-1 and TRBJ2-6; 7 nucleotides agree with TRBD2. V was clipped by 2 bases and J by 10 bases; unmatched bases: 5. The CDR3 consists of 13 residues. Germline assignment: CDR1 SQVTM and CDR2 ANQGSEA. The CDR3 region is CSVEHGGVNVLTF. CDR3 in DNA: TGCAGCGTTGAACATGGGGGGGTAAACGTCCTGACTTTC.

Comment on this clonotype: A much larger clone sits a single nucleotide away, making a read error possible. This CDR3 is CAISESAGFDAYTF. The CDR3 nucleotides read TGTGCCATCAGTGAGTCGGCGGGCTTTGATGCCTACACCTTC. The gene calls are TRBV10-3 and TRBJ1-2, with D uncertain. Germline V gene sequence: CDR1 ENHRY, CDR2 SYGVKD. This CDR3 has 14 residues. Trimming removed 0 bases at V and 10 bases at J, with 15 bases between.

The table lists this clonotype with a few counts. The V gene is TRBV6-5, the J gene TRBJ2-7; D is unclear. This CDR3 has 15 residues. Between the trimmed V and J ends, which lost 2 bases and 6 bases, there was a span of 17 bases. Germline-derived CDR1 and CDR2 are MNHEY and SVGAGI. The CDR3 sequence: CASSYTTDQRGEQYF. CDR3 sequence (DNA): TGTGCCAGCAGTTACACGACCGACCAAAGAGGCGAGCAGTACTTC.

V is TRBV7-9 and J is TRBJ2-7; perhaps TRBD2 as D (5 bases). Between the trimmed V and J ends, which lost 7 bases and 5 bases, there was a span of 12 bases. This CDR3 region has 12 residues. Germline V gene lookup returns CDR1 SEHNR and CDR2 FQNEAQ (reference sequence). This CDR3 reads CASIGGWDEQYF. The DNA of the CDR3 is TGTGCCAGCATCGGCGGGTGGGACGAGCAGTACTTC.

This clonotype was counted many times. The CDR3, as DNA: TGTGCCATCAGTGAAGCAGGGAGTCAAGAGACCCAGTACTTC. Translation: CAISEAGSQETQYF. The gene calls are TRBV10-3 and TRBJ2-5; D assignment may be TRBD1 or TRBD2 (5 bases each). The germline CDR1 and CDR2 sequences are ENHRY and SYGVKD. The CDR3 is 14 amino acids. The V gene lost 3 bases and the J gene lost 2 bases, with 10 bases spanning the gap.

Points on this clonotype: A much larger clone differs from this one at a single base, so this may be a read error. This chain uses TRBV7-9 with TRBJ1-5, with D uncertain. Germline CDR1 and CDR2: SEHNR and FQNEAQ (reference sequence). The CDR3 is 13 residues long. Trimming took off 1 base at V and 7 bases at J, with 8 bases between the two ends. The CDR3 spells CASSLEQEQPQHF. The DNA of the CDR3 is TGTGCCAGCAGCTTAGAGCAGGAACAGCCCCAGCATTTT.

The V gene is TRBV20-1, the J gene TRBJ1-6, with TRBD1 matching over 8 bases. Trimming took 7 bases from V and 6 from J; bases not matched to a gene: 2. The CDR3 contains 12 residues. The germline gives CDR1 DFQATT, CDR2 SNEGSKA (reference sequence). Here the CDR3 reads CSVGQANSPLHF. Written as DNA, the CDR3 is TGCAGTGTGGGACAGGCTAATTCACCCCTCCACTTT.

The V call is TRBV10-3, the J call TRBJ1-5, with 8 bases that match TRBD1. V lost 10 bases, J lost 2 bases, and 7 bases stayed unmatched. Per the germline V gene, CDR1 is ENHRY and CDR2 is SYGVKD. The CDR3 extends over 14 amino acids. The CDR3 nucleotides are TGTGCCACCGCGGACAGGGATGGCAATCAGCCCCAGCATTTT. Its protein is CATADRDGNQPQHF.

To note about this clonotype: The junction does not match germline at one end; this may be a read error. The rearrangement joins TRBV7-2 to TRBJ1-4; the D is unclear. The CDR3 has 14 amino acids. The germline gives CDR1 SGHTA, CDR2 FQGNSA. DNA for the CDR3: TGCGCCAGCAGCCAAGATATCGAGGTGGAAAAACTGTTTTTT. Its protein is CASSQDIEVEKLFF.

This clonotype was seen repeatedly, ten times or more. The genes are TRBV2 and TRBJ2-2, with D possibly being TRBD2 (5 bases). The CDR3 consists of 13 residues. V lost 4 bases and J 7 bases, leaving 10 bases between the germline ends. The germline gives CDR1 SNHLY, CDR2 FYNNEI. As DNA, the CDR3 is TGTGCCAGCAGTGGAGGGCCAGACGGGGAGCTGTTTTTT. Translated: CASSGGPDGELFF.

A word on this clonotype: A much bigger clone sits one base away, suggesting this may be a read error. No conserved phenylalanine or tryptophan ends this CDR3, so it is likely a read error. V usage is TRBV7-6 and J usage is TRBJ2-5, with D possibly being TRBD2 (6 bases). The CDR3 is 14 amino acids. Germline CDR1 and CDR2: SGHVS and FNYEAQ. V dropped 6 bases and J dropped 8 bases, with 19 bases sitting between them. The CDR3: CASRDLATENTQYL. For the CDR3, the DNA is TGTGCCAGCAGGGATCTAGCGACCGAAAATACCCAGTACCTC.

V usage is TRBV10-3 and J usage is TRBJ2-7; 11 bases agree with TRBD1. This CDR3 comprises 14 residues. Germline V gene lookup returns CDR1 ENHRY and CDR2 SYGVKD. V shed 6 bases and J 7 bases; nucleotides not matched to a gene: 8. CDR3: CAIRGRDRGYEQYF. CDR3 coding DNA: TGTGCCATCAGAGGAAGGGACAGGGGGTATGAGCAGTACTTC.

This clonotype has just a few counts. This clone may be a read error of a much larger clone one base away. The gene calls are TRBV7-3 and TRBJ1-6, with 10 nucleotides matching TRBD1. The trim removed 4 bases at V and 8 bases at J, leaving 2 bases unmatched. This CDR3 has 14 amino acids. Germline V lookup: CDR1 SGHTA, CDR2 FQGTGA. The CDR3: CASSSDRGHSPLHF. CDR3 DNA: TGTGCCAGCAGCTCCGACAGGGGGCATTCACCCCTCCACTTT.

The V and J genes are TRBV20-1 and TRBJ2-7, with 13 bases identical to TRBD2. The V gene's germline CDR1 is DFQATT and CDR2 SNEGSKA (reference sequence). CDR3 size: 16 residues. The V segment lost 0 bases and the J segment 2 bases; nucleotides outside the gene matches: 4. This chain's CDR3 is CSARDLGTSGTYEQYF. The DNA of the CDR3 is TGCAGTGCTAGAGATCTCGGGACTAGCGGGACCTACGAGCAGTACTTC.

In the case of this clonotype: Its ends do not fully match the called genes, so a read error is possible. The J gene is TRBJ2-7, the V gene TRBV5-8; 9 nucleotides line up with TRBD1. This CDR3 contains 14 residues. CDR1 and CDR2 (germline): SGHTS, YDEGEE. DNA of the CDR3: TGCGCCAGCAGTTCCGGGACAGGGCTCGACGAGCAGTACTTC. It translates to CASSSGTGLDEQYF.

Note on this clonotype: A read error is possible here, since a much larger clone lies one base away. Since the CDR3 does not end with the conserved phenylalanine or tryptophan, this likely comes from a read error. The chain carries TRBV11-1 and TRBJ2-5; D unclear. The J call may be incorrect, as the DNA end agrees better with TRBJ2-7. The CDR3 extends over 12 amino acids. Germline assignment: CDR1 SGHAT and CDR2 FQDESV (reference sequence). Here the CDR3 reads CASSLIPYEQYL. Written as DNA, the CDR3 is TGTGCCAGCAGCTTAATTCCCTACGAGCAGTACTTG.

The rearrangement uses TRBV6-1 and TRBJ2-7; weak D call: TRBD2 (6 bases). CDR3 size: 13 residues. Germline V CDR1 and CDR2: MNHNS, SASEGT. V was cut by 6 bases and J by 6 bases, with 15 bases left in between. CDR3 amino acids: CASSPSTRAEQYF. The CDR3 bases are TGTGCCAGCAGCCCCTCGACTAGAGCCGAGCAGTACTTC.

This clonotype was picked up a small number of times. V gene TRBV28 combines with J gene TRBJ1-6; TRBD1 matches 9 bases. CDR1 is MDHEN and CDR2 is SYDVKM in the germline V gene. CDR3 length: 15 amino acids. V lost 8 bases, J lost 10 bases, and 12 bases stayed unmatched. CDR3 nucleotides: TGTGCCAGCGAGGCCTCGGGACAGGGCAGATCACCCCTCCACTTT. Its protein is CASEASGQGRSPLHF.

This clonotype appeared a few times. The V and J genes are TRBV7-8 and TRBJ1-4, with 8 bases matching TRBD1. The V and J ends lost 5 bases and 8 bases, in that order; junction bases with no gene match: 7. CDR1 and CDR2 from the germline V gene are SGHVS and FQNEAQ. The CDR3 consists of 14 residues. The CDR3 DNA reads TGTGCCAGCAGCCCCTCGACAGGGGAGGAAAAACTGTTTTTT. Protein sequence: CASSPSTGEEKLFF.

The rearrangement links TRBV2 to TRBJ2-7; 12 positions match TRBD2. V lost 6 bases to trimming and J lost 7 bases; unmatched junction nucleotides: 7. The length of the CDR3 is 14 residues. Per the germline V gene, CDR1 is SNHLY and CDR2 is FYNNEI. CDR3 bases: TGTGCCAGCAGCCTCCTAGCGGGAGGGGGTGAGCAGTACTTC. This gives the protein CASSLLAGGGEQYF.

This clonotype has only one observation. The rearrangement joins TRBV7-8 to TRBJ1-4, with TRBD1 matching 8 bases. V lost 1 base to trimming and J lost 7 bases; unmatched junction nucleotides: 5. CDR3 length: 15 amino acids. Germline values: CDR1 SGHVS, CDR2 FQNEAQ. DNA for the CDR3: TGTGCCAGCAGCTTAGACAGGGGGATTGGTGAAAAACTGTTTTTT. Amino acids: CASSLDRGIGEKLFF.

Concerning this clonotype: An end of the junction differs from the germline gene, which may be a read error. The chain is built from TRBV5-1 and TRBJ1-1; possibly TRBD1 for D (6 bases). The CDR3 loop spans 14 amino acids. The germline V gene has CDR1 SGHRS and CDR2 YFSETQ. The CDR3: CASSFGGLNAEAFF. DNA of the CDR3: TGCGCCAGCAGCTTTGGGGGCCTGAACGCTGAAGCTTTCTTT.

CDR3 nucleotides: TGTGCCAGCAGCCTCAACAGCGGAGAAAAACTGTTTTTT. It specifies CASSLNSGEKLFF. The genes are TRBV7-2 and TRBJ1-4; D is unclear. V gave up 5 bases and J gave up 8 bases, with 12 bases separating them. CDR3 length equals 13 residues. Germline V lookup: CDR1 SGHTA, CDR2 FQGNSA. The complete variable domain, with remaining parts taken from reference TRBV7-2 and TRBJ1-4, reads GAGVSQSPSNKVTEKGKDVELRCDPISGHTALYWYRQSLGQGLEFLIYFQGNSAPDKSGLPSDRFSAERTGGSVSTLTIQRTQQEDSAVYLCASSLNSGEKLFFGSGTQLSVL.

This clonotype turned up a few times. The chain uses TRBV4-1 and TRBJ1-2, with 9 bases identical to TRBD1. This CDR3 has 15 residues. In germline, CDR1 is MGHRA, CDR2 YSYEKL. V dropped 0 bases and J dropped 1; count of bases not matched to a gene: 0. CDR3 DNA sequence: TGCGCCAGCAGCCAAGAGGGACAGGGTAACTATGGCTACACCTTC. Its protein is CASSQEGQGNYGYTF.

This clonotype was picked up one time. One end of the junction varies from germline; a read error may be responsible. V usage is TRBV7-9 and J usage is TRBJ2-7; TRBD1 matches 8 bases. The CDR3 loop spans 14 amino acids. The V gene's germline CDR1 is SEHNR and CDR2 FQNEAQ (reference sequence). CDR3 in amino acids: CASSPGQGVGELYF. The DNA for the CDR3 is TGCGCCAGCAGCCCTGGACAGGGAGTCGGGGAGCTGTACTTC.

In this sample, this clonotype turned up many times. A junction boundary mismatches the germline segment, possibly from a read error. This sequence joins TRBV7-2 and TRBJ1-6; D not certain. The CDR3 loop spans 13 amino acids. Per the germline V gene, CDR1 is SGHTA and CDR2 is FQGNSA. Here the CDR3 DNA reads TGCGCCAGCAGCCAGGAGGGAGATTCACCCCTCCACTTT. Protein sequence: CASSQEGDSPLHF.

The chain uses TRBV19 and TRBJ1-3, with TRBD1 matching 7 bases. CDR1 and CDR2 from the germline V gene are LNHDA and SQIVND (reference sequence). The V segment lost 10 bases and the J segment 4 bases; nucleotides outside the gene matches: 19. CDR3 size: 17 residues. The CDR3 region is CATIRRGQRSEGNTIYF. Written as DNA, the CDR3 is TGTGCCACCATCCGCCGGGGACAGCGTTCGGAAGGAAACACCATATATTTT.

Comments on this clonotype: With a much larger clone just one base away, this may be a read error. The chain employs TRBV29-1 and TRBJ1-5, with 7 bases lining up with TRBD1. The CDR3 spans 13 residues. CDR1 is SQVTM and CDR2 is ANQGSEA in the germline V gene. Here the CDR3 reads CSVQGTVNQPRHF. The DNA for the CDR3 is TGCAGCGTTCAGGGGACAGTGAATCAGCCCCGGCATTTT.

With respect to this clonotype: One end of the junction does not line up with germline, which may come from a read error. This chain joins TRBV6-1 and TRBJ2-5; a weak D match, TRBD1 (5 bases). Per the germline V gene, CDR1 is MNHNS and CDR2 is SASEGT. The length of the CDR3 is 13 residues. CDR3 nucleotides: TGTGCCACCAGTGAAAGACAGCAAGAGACCCAGTACTTC. Translation gives CATSERQQETQYF.

This clonotype has a count of ten or more. The CDR3 DNA follows: TGTGCCAGCAGCTCTGAGCTCCGTGGGGAGCAGTACTTC. This gives the protein CASSSELRGEQYF. V is TRBV7-6 and J is TRBJ2-7; D is unresolved. Germline CDR1 reads SGHVS; CDR2 reads FNYEAQ. Trimming stripped 4 bases from V and 7 bases from J, with 14 bases between. There are 13 residues in the CDR3. Variable domain in full (rest from reference TRBV7-6 and TRBJ2-7): GAGVSQSPRYKVTKRGQDVALRCDPISGHVSLYWYRQALGQGPEFLTYFNYEAQQDKSGLPNDRFSAERPEGSISTLTIQRTEQRDSAMYRCASSSELRGEQYFGPGTRLTVT.